This T cell receptor (beta chain) was documented in a study of blood T cells in healthy people across ages. Study-level background: Per every two T cells, about one barcoded beta molecule was captured by template switching. Whole-study results and caveats: Unsorted PBMCs prevented conclusive naive versus antigen-experienced comparison.

Alongside a J-beta primer mix, a sample-barcoded 5' primer served in a second PCR lasting roughly 6 to 11 cycles. A template-switch adaptor with 12 random nucleotides tagged each cDNA molecule. No fewer than 3 million CDR3-containing paired-end reads came from each sample. From the 5' RACE reads, TCRdb called clonotypes with MiXCR, one entry per CDR3 protein. The sample has roughly 2 million distinct CDR3 sequences, around 50% seen once. Worth noting for this clonotype: Its antigen is not known.

The sequenced material came from blood. The origin of this receptor is a woman between 40 and 50 years old in good health.

The DNA of the CDR3 is TGCGCCAGCAGCCACGATGGCGGATACTATGGCTACACCTTC. Amino acids: CASSHDGGYYGYTF. The genes are TRBV4-3 and TRBJ1-2; D remains ambiguous. V was cut by 3 bases and J by 3 bases, with 11 bases left in between. Germline loops: CDR1 LGHNA, CDR2 YSLEER. The CDR3 has 14 residues.